These 3 T cell receptor beta chains share one sample of origin, sequenced in a study of cytomegalovirus exposure and HLA in healthy donors. The table came from immunoSEQ multiplex PCR; TCRdb's copy has only in-frame clones and leaves some out. The sample contains under 95,000 clones, about nine tenths of which appear only once. Material for sequencing was PBMCs. Receptors originate from a man younger than 45 in good health and CMV-seronegative.

This clone was recorded a few times. The chain joins TRBV7-6 to TRBJ1-6; no clear D. The V and J ends lost 1 base and 0 bases respectively, with 4 bases between them. This CDR3 region has 15 residues. Germline V gene lookup returns CDR1 SGHVS and CDR2 FNYEAQ. The CDR3 DNA follows: TGTGCCAGCAGCTTAGATAGCTCCTATAATTCACCCCTCCACTTT. This codes for CASSLDSSYNSPLHF.

This clone was seen just once. J is TRBJ2-3 and V is TRBV7-3, with 12 bases fitting TRBD2. The CDR3 length is 16 residues. V shed 5 bases, J shed 2 bases, and the junction held 5 bases outside the gene matches. Germline V lookup: CDR1 SGHTA, CDR2 FQGTGA. DNA of the CDR3: TGTGCCAGCAGCCTTCGACTAGCGGGGGTCACAGATACGCAGTATTTT. Its protein product is CASSLRLAGVTDTQYF. The variable domain in full, with the rest retrieved from reference TRBV7-3 and TRBJ2-3, is GAGVSQTPSNKVTEKGKYVELRCDPISGHTALYWYRQSLGQGPEFLIYFQGTGAADDSGLPNDRFFAVRPEGSVSTLKIQRTERGDSAVYLCASSLRLAGVTDTQYFGPGTRLTVL.

V usage is TRBV30 and J usage is TRBJ2-6; tentative D call: TRBD1 (5 bases). The germline V gene encodes CDR1 GTSNPN and CDR2 SVGIG (reference sequence). The CDR3 sequence is 14 residues long. Trimming removed 7 bases at V and 2 bases at J, with 12 bases between. CDR3 amino acids: CASAQGPGANVLTF. In DNA form, the CDR3 reads TGTGCCTCGGCGCAGGGTCCTGGGGCCAACGTCCTGACTTTC.